A single TCR beta chain is shown here with its context. Here immunoSEQ multiplex PCR was the method, and the copy in TCRdb shows in-frame clones only, minus some. In the table there are about 2.4 million clones, roughly 93% of which are singletons. This sample was included in a study of shared clonotypes between healthy human individuals. Study in general: Donor composition was two women and a few men, aged 18 to 49. CD4 naive and CD4 memory each took three plates per donor, while CD8 naive took two and CD8 memory one.

V lost 4 bases to trimming and J lost 7 bases; unmatched junction nucleotides: 6. From germline, CDR1 is SNHLY and CDR2 FYNNEI. CDR3 length equals 13 residues. The chain has TRBV2 and TRBJ1-2, with 7 bases identical to TRBD1. This sequence originates from a young man in good health. Some clones in this sample may be carry-over from other donors' samples. The sample comprised naive CD4+ T cells from PBMCs. Subset noted: CD45RA+ positively selected. In DNA form, the CDR3 reads TGTGCCAGCAGTGTTGAGGGGGCAAGTGGCTACACCTTC. Translating it yields CASSVEGASGYTF.